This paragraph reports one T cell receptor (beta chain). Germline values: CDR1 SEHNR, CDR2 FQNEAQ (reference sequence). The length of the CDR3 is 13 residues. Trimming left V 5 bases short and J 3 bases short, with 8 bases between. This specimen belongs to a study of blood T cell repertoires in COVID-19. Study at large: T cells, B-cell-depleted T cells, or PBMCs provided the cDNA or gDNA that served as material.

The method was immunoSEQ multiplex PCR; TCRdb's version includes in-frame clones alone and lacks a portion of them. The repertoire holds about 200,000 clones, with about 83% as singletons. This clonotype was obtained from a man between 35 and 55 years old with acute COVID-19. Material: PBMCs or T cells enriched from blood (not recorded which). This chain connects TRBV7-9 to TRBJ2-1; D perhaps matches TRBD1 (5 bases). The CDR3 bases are TGTGCCAGCAGCAGGGGTAGCTACAATGAGCAGTTCTTC. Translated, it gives CASSRGSYNEQFF.